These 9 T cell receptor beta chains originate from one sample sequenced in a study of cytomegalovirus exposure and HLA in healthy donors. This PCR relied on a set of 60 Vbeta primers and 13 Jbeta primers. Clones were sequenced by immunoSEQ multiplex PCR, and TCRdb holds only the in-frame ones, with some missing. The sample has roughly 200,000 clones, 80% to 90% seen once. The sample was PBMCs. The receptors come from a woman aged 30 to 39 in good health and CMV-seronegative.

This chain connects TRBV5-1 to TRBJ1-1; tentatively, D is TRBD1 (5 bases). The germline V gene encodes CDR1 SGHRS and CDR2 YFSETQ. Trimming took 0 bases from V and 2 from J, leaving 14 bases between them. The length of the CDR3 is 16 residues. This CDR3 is CASSLVWGARNTEAFF. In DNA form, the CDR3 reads TGCGCCAGCAGCTTGGTTTGGGGCGCCCGAAACACTGAAGCTTTCTTT.

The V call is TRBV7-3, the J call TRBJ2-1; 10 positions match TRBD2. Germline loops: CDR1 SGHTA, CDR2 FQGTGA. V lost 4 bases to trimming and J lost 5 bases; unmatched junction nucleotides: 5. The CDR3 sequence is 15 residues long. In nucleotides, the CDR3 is TGTGCCAGCAGCTCCGGACTAGCGGCCAACAATGAGCAGTTCTTC. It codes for CASSSGLAANNEQFF.

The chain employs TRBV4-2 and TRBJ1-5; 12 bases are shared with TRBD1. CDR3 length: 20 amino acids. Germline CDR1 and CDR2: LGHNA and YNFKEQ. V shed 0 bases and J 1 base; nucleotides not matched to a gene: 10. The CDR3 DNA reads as TGTGCCAGCAGCCAAGATCTCGGGACAGGGGGCTTTATCAGCAATCAGCCCCAGCATTTT. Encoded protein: CASSQDLGTGGFISNQPQHF.

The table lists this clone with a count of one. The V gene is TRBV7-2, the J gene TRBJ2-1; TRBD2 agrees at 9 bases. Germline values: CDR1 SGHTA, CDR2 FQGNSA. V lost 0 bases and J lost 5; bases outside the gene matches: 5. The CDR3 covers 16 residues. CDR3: CASSLAASGIHNEQFF. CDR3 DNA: TGTGCCAGCAGCTTAGCGGCTAGCGGGATCCACAATGAGCAGTTCTTC.

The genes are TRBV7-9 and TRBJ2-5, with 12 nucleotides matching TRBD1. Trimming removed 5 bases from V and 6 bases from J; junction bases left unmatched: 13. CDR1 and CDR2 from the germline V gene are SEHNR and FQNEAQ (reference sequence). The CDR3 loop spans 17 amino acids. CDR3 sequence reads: CASSHLGGTGGPKTQYF. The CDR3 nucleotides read TGTGCCAGCAGCCATCTCGGAGGGACAGGGGGCCCGAAGACCCAGTACTTC.

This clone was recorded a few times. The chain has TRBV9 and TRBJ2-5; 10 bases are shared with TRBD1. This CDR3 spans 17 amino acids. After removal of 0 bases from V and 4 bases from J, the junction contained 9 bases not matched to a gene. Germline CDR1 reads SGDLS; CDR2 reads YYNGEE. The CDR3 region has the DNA TGTGCCAGCAGCGTAGGTGGGACAGGGGAGATCGGAGAGACCCAGTACTTC. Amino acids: CASSVGGTGEIGETQYF.

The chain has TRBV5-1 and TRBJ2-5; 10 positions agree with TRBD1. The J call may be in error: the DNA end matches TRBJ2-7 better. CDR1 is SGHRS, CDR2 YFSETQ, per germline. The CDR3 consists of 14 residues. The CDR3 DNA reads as TGCGCCAGCAGCTTAGGGACAGGGGAATACGAGCAGTACTTC. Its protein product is CASSLGTGEYEQYF.

In nucleotides, the CDR3 is TGCGCCAGCAGTAGGGAGGAGGCGGCCGAGACCCAGTACTTC. This sequence encodes CASSREEAAETQYF. The J gene is TRBJ2-5, the V gene TRBV5-1; the D gene is possibly TRBD2 (6 bases). The CDR3 totals 14 residues. With 5 bases removed from V and 5 bases from J, the gap between germline ends came to 16 bases. The germline V gene encodes CDR1 SGHRS and CDR2 YFSETQ.

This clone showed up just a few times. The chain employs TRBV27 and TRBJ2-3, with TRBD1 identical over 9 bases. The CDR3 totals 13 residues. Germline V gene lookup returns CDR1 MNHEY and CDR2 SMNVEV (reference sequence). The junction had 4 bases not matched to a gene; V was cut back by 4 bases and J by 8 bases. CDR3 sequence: CASSSTGGLTQYF. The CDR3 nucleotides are TGTGCCAGCAGTTCGACAGGGGGTCTTACGCAGTATTTT.